These 27 T cell receptor beta chains came from one sample sequenced in a study of CD8 T cells in Susac syndrome. cDNA came from roughly 0.53 to 1 ug RNA primed by random hexamers. A single record per CDR3 protein comes from TCRdb applying MiXCR to the immunoSEQ multiplex PCR reads. Of 150,000 to 200,000 distinct CDR3 sequences in the sample, around 94% are singletons; the top ten hold roughly 0.15%. The source material was CD4+ T cells from PBMCs. Source of these receptors: a human donor in good health.

The rearrangement uses TRBV7-3 and TRBJ1-1; 8 positions match TRBD1. CDR1 and CDR2 from the germline V gene are SGHTA and FQGTGA. The CDR3 is 15 amino acids. Losses at the gene ends were 2 bases for V and 5 bases for J; bases not matched to a gene: 7. The CDR3 is CASSLSQGAGTEAFF. Here the CDR3 DNA reads TGTGCCAGCAGCTTATCCCAGGGGGCAGGAACTGAAGCTTTCTTT.

This rearrangement joins TRBV7-2 to TRBJ2-7; 7 bases map to TRBD2. With V trimmed by 0 bases and J by 3 bases, 2 bases remained unmatched. Germline CDR1 SGHTA, CDR2 FQGNSA. The CDR3 has 14 amino acids. The CDR3 is CASSLAGGGYEQYF. In nucleotides, the CDR3 is TGTGCCAGCAGCTTAGCTGGCGGGGGCTACGAGCAGTACTTC.

The genes are TRBV29-1 and TRBJ1-2; D gene uncertain. CDR3 length: 12 residues. Deletions cut 4 bases from V and 4 bases from J, with 10 bases between. CDR1 and CDR2 (germline): SQVTM, ANQGSEA. The CDR3 loop reads CSVVFAGYGYTF. The CDR3 DNA sequence: TGCAGCGTTGTATTCGCCGGCTATGGCTACACCTTC.

This chain joins TRBV7-9 and TRBJ2-1; 10 nucleotides agree with TRBD2. Germline V gene data show CDR1 as SEHNR and CDR2 as FQNEAQ (reference sequence). CDR3 size: 16 residues. The junction had 5 bases not matched to a gene; V was cut back by 5 bases and J by 1 base. The CDR3 nucleotides are TGTGCCAGCAGCCCTACAGCGGGGGGGTCCTACAATGAGCAGTTCTTC. It encodes CASSPTAGGSYNEQFF.

The V gene is TRBV28, the J gene TRBJ2-3; D not resolved. The CDR3 totals 15 residues. V was cut by 3 bases and J by 2 bases, with 12 bases left in between. Germline V gene lookup returns CDR1 MDHEN and CDR2 SYDVKM. The CDR3 DNA reads as TGTGCCAGCAGTTTCCCCGGACGACCCACAGATACGCAGTATTTT. Its translation is CASSFPGRPTDTQYF.

The CDR3 DNA sequence: TGTGCCTGGAGACTAGCGGGGGCTGGCGGGGAGCTGTTTTTT. It specifies CAWRLAGAGGELFF. V gene TRBV30 combines with J gene TRBJ2-2; 11 bases match TRBD2. The CDR3 consists of 14 residues. J gave up 7 bases and V 3 bases, and 4 bases lay outside the gene matches. Germline CDR1 is GTSNPN and CDR2 is SVGIG (reference sequence).

A single count supports this clonotype. This sequence joins TRBV4-2 and TRBJ2-3; D remains ambiguous. Germline lookup yields CDR1 LGHNA and CDR2 YNFKEQ. V gave up 0 bases and J gave up 4 bases, with 8 bases separating them. This CDR3 spans 14 amino acids. In DNA, the CDR3 is TGTGCCAGCAGCCAAGATCGCACCTCAGATACGCAGTATTTT. Translation gives CASSQDRTSDTQYF.

This clonotype was seen a single time. The rearrangement uses TRBV28 and TRBJ1-1; a weak D match, TRBD1 (5 bases). The CDR3 runs 11 residues. V gave up 11 bases and J gave up 1 base, with 8 bases separating them. CDR1 and CDR2 (germline): MDHEN, SYDVKM. CDR3 amino acids: CACTGNTEAFF. The DNA for the CDR3 is TGTGCCTGCACAGGGAACACTGAAGCTTTCTTT.

V and J are TRBV15 and TRBJ1-5; unclear D gene. The CDR3 extends over 13 amino acids. The ends were cut back, 1 base at V and 7 bases at J, with 8 bases in the middle. CDR1 and CDR2 (germline): LNHNV, YYDKDF (reference sequence). The CDR3: CATSRVGLQPQHF. As DNA, the CDR3 is TGTGCCACCAGCAGAGTGGGTTTGCAGCCCCAGCATTTT.

V usage is TRBV7-9 and J usage is TRBJ1-5, with no clear D. The CDR3 is made up of 14 amino acids. V lost 1 base and J 0 bases, leaving 4 bases between the germline ends. Germline V gene lookup returns CDR1 SEHNR and CDR2 FQNEAQ (reference sequence). CDR3 protein: CASSLEASNQPQHF. The CDR3 DNA is TGTGCCAGCAGCTTAGAGGCTAGCAATCAGCCCCAGCATTTT.

CDR3 protein: CSVGTGGFGANVLTF. CDR3 DNA sequence: TGCAGCGTTGGGACAGGGGGCTTTGGGGCCAACGTCCTGACTTTC. This chain joins TRBV29-1 and TRBJ2-6; TRBD1 matches at 11 bases. The V gene end was trimmed by 4 bases and the J gene end by 3 bases; junction bases not matched to a gene: 2. Germline lookup yields CDR1 SQVTM and CDR2 ANQGSEA. The CDR3 length is 15 residues.

The gene calls are TRBV30 and TRBJ1-1; D remains ambiguous. Per the germline V gene, CDR1 is GTSNPN and CDR2 is SVGIG (reference sequence). Trimming removed 2 bases from V and 4 bases from J, with 8 bases in between. CDR3 length: 12 residues. The CDR3 loop is CAWSLGPTEAFF. The DNA of the CDR3 is TGTGCCTGGAGTCTGGGTCCCACTGAAGCTTTCTTT.

This rearrangement joins TRBV24-1 to TRBJ2-3, with no clear D. This CDR3 region has 14 residues. Trimming pared 2 bases from V and 6 bases from J, leaving 11 bases between. Germline loops: CDR1 KGHDR, CDR2 SFDVKD. In nucleotides, the CDR3 is TGTGCCACCAGTGATTCCCAGGTTTCGGATACGCAGTATTTT. Protein: CATSDSQVSDTQYF.

The chain combines TRBV10-3 with TRBJ1-1; D is possibly TRBD1 (5 bases). This CDR3 has 14 amino acids. Trimming removed 3 bases at V and 6 bases at J, with 14 bases between. Germline lookup yields CDR1 ENHRY and CDR2 SYGVKD. CDR3 nucleotides: TGTGCCATCAGTGATAACAGCGGAGGGGCTGAAGCTTTCTTT. As protein: CAISDNSGGAEAFF.

The chain recombines TRBV9 with TRBJ1-5; no reliable D call. The V gene's germline CDR1 is SGDLS and CDR2 YYNGEE. This CDR3 has 15 amino acids. V was cut by 1 base and J by 7 bases, with 15 bases left in between. The DNA of the CDR3 is TGTGCCAGCAGCGTAATGAACGGCAAGGACCAGCCCCAGCATTTT. Its translation is CASSVMNGKDQPQHF.

The V call is TRBV12-3 or TRBV12-4, the J call TRBJ1-2; D perhaps matches TRBD1 (5 bases). Deletions cut 6 bases from V and 9 bases from J, with 20 bases between. The CDR3 is 14 residues long. This CDR3 is CASSRAGQVVSYTF. The CDR3 coding sequence is TGTGCCAGCAGCCGGGCCGGACAAGTAGTGAGCTACACCTTC.

The chain uses TRBV2 and TRBJ1-1; 8 bases fit TRBD1. The ends lost 2 bases at V and 4 bases at J; junction bases unmatched: 6. The CDR3 has 15 amino acids. In germline, CDR1 is SNHLY, CDR2 FYNNEI. CDR3 sequence (DNA): TGTGCCAGCAGTGAACAGGGGGCGAGTAGCACTGAAGCTTTCTTT. Amino acids: CASSEQGASSTEAFF.

The V and J genes are TRBV23-1 and TRBJ2-7; 8 bases fit TRBD1. Being an ORF, TRBV23-1 has a function that is uncertain. This CDR3 region has 15 residues. V was clipped by 0 bases and J by 7 bases; unmatched bases: 8. This CDR3 is CASSQSYRGAGEQYF. The CDR3 DNA follows: TGCGCCAGCAGTCAATCATACAGGGGGGCCGGGGAGCAGTACTTC.

The CDR3 is CASSRRQGKDNEQFF. The DNA for the CDR3 is TGTGCCAGCAGCCGTCGACAGGGAAAAGACAATGAGCAGTTCTTC. The rearrangement joins TRBV7-8 to TRBJ2-1; 7 nucleotides match TRBD1. The germline V gene has CDR1 SGHVS and CDR2 FQNEAQ. The CDR3 consists of 15 residues. Trimming took 5 bases from V and 5 from J; bases not matched to a gene: 9.

This clonotype has only one observation. The rearrangement joins TRBV11-2 to TRBJ2-2; D call uncertain. CDR1 is SGHAT, CDR2 FQNNGV, per germline. The V gene lost 1 base and the J gene lost 3 bases, with 6 bases spanning the gap. This CDR3 is 14 amino acids long. CDR3 bases: TGTGCCAGCAGCTTAGCTCTTGACACCGGGGAGCTGTTTTTT. Its protein product is CASSLALDTGELFF.

The chain has TRBV20-1 and TRBJ1-1, with D possibly matching TRBD1 (6 bases). Looked up from germline, CDR1 is DFQATT and CDR2 is SNEGSKA (reference sequence). There are 14 residues in the CDR3. The ends were cut back, 5 bases at V and 5 bases at J, with 18 bases in the middle. Here the CDR3 DNA reads TGCAGTGCTCGGGACATGGCTAAGGGGACTGAAGCTTTCTTT. Amino acids: CSARDMAKGTEAFF.

CDR3 DNA sequence: TGTGCCACCAGTGATCCCGGGTCTGGGTACGAGCAGTACTTC. Its protein product is CATSDPGSGYEQYF. The chain has TRBV24-1 and TRBJ2-7; no firm D call. The CDR3 has 14 amino acids. Germline CDR1 reads KGHDR; CDR2 reads SFDVKD. V shed 3 bases and J shed 4 bases, with 12 bases lying between them.

The chain couples TRBV12-3 or TRBV12-4 to TRBJ2-6, with D possibly TRBD2 on 6 matching bases. Trimming left V 1 base short and J 2 bases short, with 12 bases between. CDR3 length equals 17 residues. The CDR3 loop is CASSLGGSGAGANVLTF. The CDR3 region has the DNA TGTGCCAGCAGTTTAGGCGGCTCGGGGGCTGGGGCCAACGTCCTGACTTTC.

V gene TRBV6-2 or TRBV6-3 combines with J gene TRBJ2-5; no clear D. The CDR3 consists of 15 residues. The germline V and J ends were trimmed by 2 bases and 6 bases, with 16 bases remaining between them. Germline lookup yields CDR1 MNHEY and CDR2 SVGEGT. CDR3 region: CASSYEASPVQTQYF. The CDR3 coding sequence is TGTGCCAGCAGTTACGAGGCAAGCCCAGTACAGACCCAGTACTTC.

J is TRBJ2-1 and V is TRBV20-1; D might be TRBD1 or TRBD2, each matching 5 bases. From germline, CDR1 is DFQATT and CDR2 SNEGSKA (reference sequence). V was shortened by 0 bases and J by 7 bases, with 16 bases between the two germline ends. The CDR3 totals 15 residues. CDR3 residues: CSARDRVGPGNEQFF. CDR3 in DNA: TGCAGTGCTAGAGATCGGGTGGGGCCGGGGAATGAGCAGTTCTTC.

The rearrangement joins TRBV2 to TRBJ2-3, with 11 nucleotides matching TRBD1. This CDR3 comprises 15 residues. V trimming: 3 bases; J trimming: 2 bases; junction bases outside the gene matches: 1. Germline assignment: CDR1 SNHLY and CDR2 FYNNEI. The CDR3 loop is CASSEDRGLTDTQYF. The DNA of the CDR3 is TGTGCCAGCAGTGAGGACAGGGGGCTCACAGATACGCAGTATTTT.

As DNA, the CDR3 is TGTGCCAGCAGCCCACGAGGAAACGGCTACACCTTC. This translates into CASSPRGNGYTF. This sequence joins TRBV9 and TRBJ1-2; D remains unclear. The germline V and J ends were trimmed by 4 bases and 8 bases, with 12 bases remaining between them. CDR1 is SGDLS, CDR2 YYNGEE, per germline. The CDR3 consists of 12 residues.